This T cell receptor beta chain stems from a study of cytotoxic CD8 clonotypes in ibrutinib-treated CLL. Study-level findings and limits: Clonality measured at baseline exceeded age-matched healthy donors, tracking circulating CD8+ T-cell counts.

The targeted sequencing depth was 1 in 200,000 to 1 in 1 million T cells. Repertoires were generated with immunoSEQ multiplex PCR, while TCRdb's copy carries only in-frame clones and drops some. The sample comprises tens of thousands of clones, approximately 69% of which are singletons, and 9.5% to 15% rests with the top ten. The CDR3 loop spans 15 amino acids. V trimming: 2 bases; J trimming: 5 bases; junction bases outside the gene matches: 4. Per the germline V gene, CDR1 is KGHSH and CDR2 is LQKENI. A note on this clone: What it binds is unknown.

The sequence derives from a human donor with chronic lymphocytic leukemia. The chain recombines TRBV18 with TRBJ2-2, with 8 bases lining up with TRBD1. Specimen: PBMCs, collected after 12 months of ibrutinib treatment. CDR3 region: CASSPIRQGTGELFF. Here the CDR3 DNA reads TGTGCCAGCTCACCAATACGACAGGGGACCGGGGAGCTGTTTTTT.